This is a list of T cell receptor beta chains from one sample in a study of technical replicates of blood from a handful of donors. Produced via immunoSEQ multiplex PCR; TCRdb's table is partial and in-frame only. In the table there are about 82,000 clones, 90% to 95% of which are singletons. The sequencing input was T cells isolated from PBMCs. These receptors originate from a human donor in good health. Each CDR3 is given with its conserved first and last residue.

v_call	cdr3_length	j_call	cdr3_aa
TRBV5-1	17	TRBJ2-5	CASSLSPWYEAKETQYF
TRBV4-1	16	TRBJ1-1	CASSQEPGGRNTEAFF
TRBV7-9	18	TRBJ2-7	CASSFPLTSPWGSYEQYF
TRBV5-1	15	TRBJ2-3	CASSYGDRGTDTQYF
TRBV9	15	TRBJ1-1	CASSAPGLLNTEAFF
TRBV27	13	TRBJ2-1	CASSITTSREQFF
TRBV7-9	10	TRBJ1-2	CASSTGYYTF
TRBV29-1	14	TRBJ2-1	CSVEEAPWGNEQFF
TRBV6-5	14	TRBJ1-4	CASSERGANEKLFF
TRBV4-2	14	TRBJ2-7	CASSQGDSAYEQYF
TRBV4-2	17	TRBJ2-1	CASSQGEGGRAGNEQFF
TRBV28	15	TRBJ2-5	CASSFDRATVETQYF
TRBV19	19	TRBJ2-2	CASSPSLTSGSFNTGELFF
TRBV27	14	TRBJ1-2	CASSSGTGRSGYTF
TRBV4-1	14	TRBJ2-7	CASSRDSSFSEQYF
TRBV11-3	17	TRBJ2-7	CASSPGGLAGETYEQYF
TRBV9	15	TRBJ2-7	CASSGEKSSSYEQYF
TRBV7-9	17	TRBJ1-2	CASSPRTYLRTQHGYTF
TRBV4-2	15	TRBJ1-2	CASSQAQERARGYTF
TRBV5-1	17	TRBJ2-1	CASSLTSGTGSYNEQFF
TRBV28	10	TRBJ1-2	CASSSGRYTF
TRBV5-6	13	TRBJ2-5	CASSPDRVETQYF
TRBV11-3	16	TRBJ2-7	CASSLEGLAGAYEQYF
TRBV10-1	12	TRBJ2-5	CASSESSETQYF
TRBV9	13	TRBJ2-7	CASSWTGESEQYF
TRBV2	12	TRBJ1-3	CARTGHGNTIYF
TRBV7-9	16	TRBJ2-7	CASSLARLGQYYEQYF
TRBV28	17	TRBJ1-5	CASSFLGTGRVYQPQHF
TRBV2	15	TRBJ2-1	CASSDTSGRYNEQFF
TRBV6-4	15	TRBJ2-3	CASSRTSVSTDTQYF
TRBV27	15	TRBJ2-1	CASSLEAGGDNEQFF
TRBV10-2	15	TRBJ1-2	CASSESANRAYGYTF
TRBV6-5	12	TRBJ2-7	CACTGLGLGQYF
TRBV15	15	TRBJ2-7	CATSRGLAGGQEQYF
TRBV28	14	TRBJ2-5	CASFPSGSAETQYF
TRBV5-1	15	TRBJ2-6	CASSLEGAGANVLTF
TRBV7-8	15	TRBJ2-1	CASSPTSGRASEQFF
TRBV2	13	TRBJ1-2	CASSGGRNYGYTF
TRBV19	16	TRBJ2-4	CASSKAAGGEWNIQYF
TRBV28	15	TRBJ1-2	CASNQPGQGYYGYTF
TRBV19	14	TRBJ2-7	CASRTGQGNHEQYF
TRBV5-1	16	TRBJ2-7	CASSRTGTSGTYEQYF
TRBV7-2	14	TRBJ2-7	CASSLSGATHEQYF
TRBV11-2	14	TRBJ2-7	CASSLVTKSYEQYF